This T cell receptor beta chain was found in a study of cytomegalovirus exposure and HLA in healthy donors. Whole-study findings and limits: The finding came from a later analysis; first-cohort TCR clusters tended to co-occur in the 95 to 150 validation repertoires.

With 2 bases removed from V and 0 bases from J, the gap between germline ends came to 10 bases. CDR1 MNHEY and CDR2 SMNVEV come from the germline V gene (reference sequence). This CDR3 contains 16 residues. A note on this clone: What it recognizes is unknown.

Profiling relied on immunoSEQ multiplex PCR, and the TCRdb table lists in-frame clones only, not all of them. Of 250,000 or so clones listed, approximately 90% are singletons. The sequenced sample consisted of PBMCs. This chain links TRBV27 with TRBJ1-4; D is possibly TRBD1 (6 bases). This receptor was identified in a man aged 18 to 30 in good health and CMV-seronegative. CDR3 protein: CASSLRRTATNEKLFF. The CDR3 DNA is TGTGCCAGCAGTTTAAGAAGGACAGCAACTAATGAAAAACTGTTTTTT. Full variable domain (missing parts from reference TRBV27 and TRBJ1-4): EAQVTQNPRYLITVTGKKLTVTCSQNMNHEYMSWYRQDPGLGLRQIYYSMNVEVTDKGDVPEGYKVSRKEKRNFPLILESPSPNQTSLYFCASSLRRTATNEKLFFGSGTQLSVL.